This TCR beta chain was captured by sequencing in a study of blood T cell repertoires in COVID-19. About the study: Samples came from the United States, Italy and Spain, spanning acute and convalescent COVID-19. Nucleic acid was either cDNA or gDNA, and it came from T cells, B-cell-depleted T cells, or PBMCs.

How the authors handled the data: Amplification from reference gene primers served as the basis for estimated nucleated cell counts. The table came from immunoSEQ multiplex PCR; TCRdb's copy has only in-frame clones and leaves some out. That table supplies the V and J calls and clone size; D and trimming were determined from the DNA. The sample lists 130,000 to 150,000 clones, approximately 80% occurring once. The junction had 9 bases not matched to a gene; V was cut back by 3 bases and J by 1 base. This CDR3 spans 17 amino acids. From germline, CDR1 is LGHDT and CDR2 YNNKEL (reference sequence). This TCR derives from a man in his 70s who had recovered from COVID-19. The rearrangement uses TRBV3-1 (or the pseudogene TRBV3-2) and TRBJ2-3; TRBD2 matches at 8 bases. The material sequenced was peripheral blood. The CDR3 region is CASSHRVAGFGTDTQYF. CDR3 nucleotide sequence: TGTGCCAGCAGCCACCGTGTAGCGGGATTTGGCACAGATACGCAGTATTTT.